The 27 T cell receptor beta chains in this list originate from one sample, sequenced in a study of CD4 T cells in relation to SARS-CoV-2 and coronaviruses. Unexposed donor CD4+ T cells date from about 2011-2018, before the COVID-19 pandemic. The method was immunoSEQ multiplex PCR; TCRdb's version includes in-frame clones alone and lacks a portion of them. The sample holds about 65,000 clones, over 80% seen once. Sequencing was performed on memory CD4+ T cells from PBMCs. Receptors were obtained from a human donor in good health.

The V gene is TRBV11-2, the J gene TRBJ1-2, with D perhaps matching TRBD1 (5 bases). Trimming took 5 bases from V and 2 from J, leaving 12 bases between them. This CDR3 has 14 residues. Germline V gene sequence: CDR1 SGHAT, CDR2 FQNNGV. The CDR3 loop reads CASSAGRGNYGYTF. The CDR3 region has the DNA TGTGCCAGCAGCGCGGGACGGGGGAACTATGGCTACACCTTC.

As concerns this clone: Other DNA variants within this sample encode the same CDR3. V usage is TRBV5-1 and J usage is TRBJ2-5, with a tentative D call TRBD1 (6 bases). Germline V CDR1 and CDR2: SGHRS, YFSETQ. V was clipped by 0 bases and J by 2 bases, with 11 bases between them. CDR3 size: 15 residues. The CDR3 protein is CASSLGTAAQETQYF. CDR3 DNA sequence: TGCGCCAGCAGCTTGGGGACAGCGGCTCAAGAGACCCAGTACTTC.

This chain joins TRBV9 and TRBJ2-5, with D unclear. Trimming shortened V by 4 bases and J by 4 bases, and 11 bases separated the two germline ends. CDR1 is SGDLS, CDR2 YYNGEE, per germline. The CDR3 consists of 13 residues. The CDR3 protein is CASSLRQAETQYF. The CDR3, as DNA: TGTGCCAGCAGCCTCCGCCAGGCAGAGACCCAGTACTTC.

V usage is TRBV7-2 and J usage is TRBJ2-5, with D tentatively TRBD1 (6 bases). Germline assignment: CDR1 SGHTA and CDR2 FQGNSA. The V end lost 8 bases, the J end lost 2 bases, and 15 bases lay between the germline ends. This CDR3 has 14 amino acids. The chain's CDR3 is CASSARGRQETQYF. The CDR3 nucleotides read TGTGCCAGCTCCGCCAGGGGACGGCAAGAGACCCAGTACTTC.

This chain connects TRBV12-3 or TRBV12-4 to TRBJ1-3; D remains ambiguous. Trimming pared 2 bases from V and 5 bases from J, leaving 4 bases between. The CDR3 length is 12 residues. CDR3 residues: CASSLPRNTIYF. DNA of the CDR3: TGTGCCAGCAGTTTACCCCGAAACACCATATATTTT.

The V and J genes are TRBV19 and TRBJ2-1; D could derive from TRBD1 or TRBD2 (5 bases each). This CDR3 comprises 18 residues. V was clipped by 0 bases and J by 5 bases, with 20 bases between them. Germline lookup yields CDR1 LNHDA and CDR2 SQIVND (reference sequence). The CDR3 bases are TGTGCCAGTAGTATAGATCGGTATAGTAGCTGGGGGAACAATGAGCAGTTCTTC. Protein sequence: CASSIDRYSSWGNNEQFF. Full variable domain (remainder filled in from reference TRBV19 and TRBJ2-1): DGGITQSPKYLFRKEGQNVTLSCEQNLNHDAMYWYRQDPGQGLRLIYYSQIVNDFQKGDIAEGYSVSREKKESFPLTVTSAQKNPTAFYLCASSIDRYSSWGNNEQFFGPGTRLTVL.

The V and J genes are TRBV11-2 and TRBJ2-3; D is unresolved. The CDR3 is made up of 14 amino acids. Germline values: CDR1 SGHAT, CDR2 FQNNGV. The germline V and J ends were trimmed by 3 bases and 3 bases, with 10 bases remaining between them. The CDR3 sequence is CASSFASVTDTQYF. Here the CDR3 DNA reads TGTGCCAGCAGCTTTGCAAGCGTAACAGATACGCAGTATTTT.

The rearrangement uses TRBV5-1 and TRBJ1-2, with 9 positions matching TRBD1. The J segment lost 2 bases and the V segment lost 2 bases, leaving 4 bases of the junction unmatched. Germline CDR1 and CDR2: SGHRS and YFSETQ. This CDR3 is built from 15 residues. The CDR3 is CASSFTQGANYGYTF. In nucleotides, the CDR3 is TGCGCCAGCAGCTTTACACAGGGGGCAAACTATGGCTACACCTTC.

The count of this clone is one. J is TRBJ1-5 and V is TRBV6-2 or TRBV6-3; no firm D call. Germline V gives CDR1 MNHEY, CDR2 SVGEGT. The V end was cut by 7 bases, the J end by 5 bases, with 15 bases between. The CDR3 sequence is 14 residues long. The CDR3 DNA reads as TGTGCCAGCACCCCCTCAGGTAATGATCAGCCCCAGCATTTT. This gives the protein CASTPSGNDQPQHF.

Here the CDR3 reads CASSFGWGADYNSPLHF. The CDR3, as DNA: TGTGCCAGCAGCTTCGGTTGGGGGGCGGATTATAATTCACCCCTCCACTTT. The gene calls are TRBV5-6 and TRBJ1-6, with a weak D call TRBD1 (6 bases). Germline CDR1 reads SGHDT; CDR2 reads YYEEEE. Trimming stripped 2 bases from V and 4 bases from J, with 16 bases between. The CDR3 consists of 17 residues.

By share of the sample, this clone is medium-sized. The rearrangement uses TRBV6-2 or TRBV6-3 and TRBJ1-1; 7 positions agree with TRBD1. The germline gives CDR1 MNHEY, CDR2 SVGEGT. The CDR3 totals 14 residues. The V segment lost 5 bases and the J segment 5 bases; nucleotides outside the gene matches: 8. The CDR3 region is CASSGSRGQTEAFF. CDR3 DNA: TGTGCCAGCAGTGGGAGTAGGGGGCAGACTGAAGCTTTCTTT.

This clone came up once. In DNA form, the CDR3 reads TGTGCCAGTAGTTTCCGAGGACAGATGAACACTGAAGCTTTCTTT. This encodes CASSFRGQMNTEAFF. J is TRBJ1-1 and V is TRBV19; weak D call: TRBD1 (6 bases). V was trimmed by 5 bases and J by 0 bases, leaving 13 bases between them. Germline values: CDR1 LNHDA, CDR2 SQIVND (reference sequence). CDR3 length: 15 residues.

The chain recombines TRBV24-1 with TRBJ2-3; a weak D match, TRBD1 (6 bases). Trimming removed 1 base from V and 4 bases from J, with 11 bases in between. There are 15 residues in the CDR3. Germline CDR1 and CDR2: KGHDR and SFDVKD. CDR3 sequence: CATSDFTRGADTQYF. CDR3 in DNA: TGTGCCACCAGTGATTTTACCAGGGGCGCAGATACGCAGTATTTT.

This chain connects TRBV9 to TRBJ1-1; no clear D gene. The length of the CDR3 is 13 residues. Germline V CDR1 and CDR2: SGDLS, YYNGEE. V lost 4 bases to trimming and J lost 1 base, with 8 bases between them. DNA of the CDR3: TGTGCCAGCAGCCAACAAGAGAACACTGAAGCTTTCTTT. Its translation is CASSQQENTEAFF.

The CDR3 DNA reads as TGTGCCAGCAGTAAACCAGGGGGCAATCAGCCCCAGCATTTT. It codes for CASSKPGGNQPQHF. The gene calls are TRBV6-2 or TRBV6-3 and TRBJ1-5, with D maybe TRBD1 (6 bases). Germline CDR1 is MNHEY and CDR2 is SVGEGT. CDR3 length: 14 amino acids. V lost 5 bases and J lost 2, with 10 bases in between.

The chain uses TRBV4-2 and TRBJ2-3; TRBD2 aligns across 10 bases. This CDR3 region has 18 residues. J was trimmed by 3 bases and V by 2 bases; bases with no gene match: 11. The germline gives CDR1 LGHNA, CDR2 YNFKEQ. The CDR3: CASSQPVLAGSGTDTQYF. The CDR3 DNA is TGTGCCAGCAGCCAACCGGTACTAGCGGGATCCGGGACAGATACGCAGTATTTT.

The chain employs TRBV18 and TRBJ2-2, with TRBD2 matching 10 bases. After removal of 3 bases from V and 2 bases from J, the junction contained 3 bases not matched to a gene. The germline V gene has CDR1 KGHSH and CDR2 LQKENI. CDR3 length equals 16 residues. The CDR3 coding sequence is TGTGCCAGCTCACCTCTAGCGGGAGCTAACACCGGGGAGCTGTTTTTT. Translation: CASSPLAGANTGELFF.

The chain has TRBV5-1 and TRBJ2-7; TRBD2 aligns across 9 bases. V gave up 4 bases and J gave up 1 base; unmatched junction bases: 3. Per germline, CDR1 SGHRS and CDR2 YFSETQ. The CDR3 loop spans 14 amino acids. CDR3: CASSATSGSYEQYF. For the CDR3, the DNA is TGCGCCAGCAGCGCGACTAGCGGATCCTACGAGCAGTACTTC.

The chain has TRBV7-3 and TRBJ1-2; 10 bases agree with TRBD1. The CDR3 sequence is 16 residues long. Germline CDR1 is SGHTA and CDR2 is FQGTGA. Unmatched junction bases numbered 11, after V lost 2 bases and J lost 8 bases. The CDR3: CASSLGGTGEMWGYTF. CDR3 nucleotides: TGTGCCAGCAGCTTAGGAGGGACAGGGGAAATGTGGGGCTACACCTTC.

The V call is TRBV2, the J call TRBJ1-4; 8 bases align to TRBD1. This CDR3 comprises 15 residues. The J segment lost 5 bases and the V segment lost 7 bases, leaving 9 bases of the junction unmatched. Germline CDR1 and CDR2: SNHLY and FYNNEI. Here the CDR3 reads CASKESGGFNEKLFF. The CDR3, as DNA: TGTGCCAGCAAAGAATCAGGGGGCTTCAATGAAAAACTGTTTTTT.

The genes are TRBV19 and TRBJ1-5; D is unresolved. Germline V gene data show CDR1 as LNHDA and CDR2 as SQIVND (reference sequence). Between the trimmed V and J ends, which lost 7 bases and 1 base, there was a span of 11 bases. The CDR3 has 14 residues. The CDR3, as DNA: TGTGCCAGTAAGGACCGGGTGAGCAATCAGCCCCAGCATTTT. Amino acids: CASKDRVSNQPQHF.

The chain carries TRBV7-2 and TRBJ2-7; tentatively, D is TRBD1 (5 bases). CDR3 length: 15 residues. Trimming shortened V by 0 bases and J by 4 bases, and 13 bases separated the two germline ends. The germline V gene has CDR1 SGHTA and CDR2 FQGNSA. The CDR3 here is CASSLALGQGYEQYF. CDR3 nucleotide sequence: TGTGCCAGCAGCTTAGCTCTGGGGCAGGGATACGAGCAGTACTTC.

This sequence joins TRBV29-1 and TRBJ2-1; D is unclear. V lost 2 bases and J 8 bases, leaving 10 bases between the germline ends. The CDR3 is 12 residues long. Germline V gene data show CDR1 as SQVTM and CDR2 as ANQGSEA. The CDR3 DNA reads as TGCAGCGTTGAAAGCTCGGCCGATGAGCAGTTCTTC. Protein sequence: CSVESSADEQFF.

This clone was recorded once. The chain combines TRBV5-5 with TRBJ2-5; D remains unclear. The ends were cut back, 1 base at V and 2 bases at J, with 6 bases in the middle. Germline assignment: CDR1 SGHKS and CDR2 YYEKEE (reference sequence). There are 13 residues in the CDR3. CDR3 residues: CASSLRMQETQYF. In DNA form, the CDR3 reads TGTGCCAGCAGCTTGCGGATGCAAGAGACCCAGTACTTC.

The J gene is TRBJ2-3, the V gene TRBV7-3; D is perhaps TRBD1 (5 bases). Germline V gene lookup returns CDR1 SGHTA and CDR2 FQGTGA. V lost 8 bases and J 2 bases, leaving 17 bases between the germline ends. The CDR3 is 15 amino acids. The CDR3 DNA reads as TGTGCCAGCGGCCCTGGGGCCTCACCCACAGATACGCAGTATTTT. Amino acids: CASGPGASPTDTQYF.

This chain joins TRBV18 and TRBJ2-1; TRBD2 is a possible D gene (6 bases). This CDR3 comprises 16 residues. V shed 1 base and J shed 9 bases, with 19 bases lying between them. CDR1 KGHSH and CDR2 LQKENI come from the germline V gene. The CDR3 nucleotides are TGTGCCAGCTCACCACTAGCGGCCGGCGGGGACTTTGAGCAGTTCTTC. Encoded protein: CASSPLAAGGDFEQFF. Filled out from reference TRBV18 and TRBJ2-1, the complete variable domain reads NAGVMQNPRHLVRRRGQEARLRCSPMKGHSHVYWYRQLPEEGLKFMVYLQKENIIDESGMPKERFSAEFPKEGPSILRIQQVVRGDSAAYFCASSPLAAGGDFEQFFGPGTRLTVL.

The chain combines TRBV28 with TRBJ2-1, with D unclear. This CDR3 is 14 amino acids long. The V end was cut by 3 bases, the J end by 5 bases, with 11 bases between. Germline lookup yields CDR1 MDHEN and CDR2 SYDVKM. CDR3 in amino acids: CASSFRVANNEQFF. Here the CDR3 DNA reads TGTGCCAGCAGTTTTAGGGTAGCAAACAATGAGCAGTTCTTC.